Sequencing of this T cell receptor beta chain was carried out in a study of beta chain features in type 1 diabetes. About the study: In all, 107,917,701 sorted cells from all samples were analyzed.

Sorting based on CD45RO/CCR7/CD25/CD127/CD95/CD27 separated CD4+ naive, central memory, regulatory and stem cell-like memory cells. Whole-study findings and limits: The similarity of naive, central memory and Treg TCRB repertoires appeared greater among patients than among healthy donors. Any HLA effect on TCRB rearrangement was left unresolved by small sub-analyses.

The entirety of the isolated RNA underwent reverse transcription, so expressed TCRB transcripts were sequenced. Assay used: immunoSEQ multiplex PCR; TCRdb lists only in-frame clones, some missing. The table records around 450,000 clones, 11% of them present only once. For this clone: Its cognate antigen is unknown.

Between the trimmed V and J ends, which lost 5 bases and 1 base, there was a span of 18 bases. CDR1 and CDR2 from the germline V gene are MNHEY and SMNVEV (reference sequence). This CDR3 contains 16 residues. Sequencing input: naive CD4+ T cells from blood. The chain couples TRBV27 to TRBJ2-7; weak D call: TRBD1 (8 bases). This sequence originates from a woman aged 18-35 years in good health. As DNA, the CDR3 is TGTGCCAGCAGTCCCGGGAGGACAGGGAATTCCTACGAGCAGTACGTC. This gives the protein CASSPGRTGNSYEQYV.